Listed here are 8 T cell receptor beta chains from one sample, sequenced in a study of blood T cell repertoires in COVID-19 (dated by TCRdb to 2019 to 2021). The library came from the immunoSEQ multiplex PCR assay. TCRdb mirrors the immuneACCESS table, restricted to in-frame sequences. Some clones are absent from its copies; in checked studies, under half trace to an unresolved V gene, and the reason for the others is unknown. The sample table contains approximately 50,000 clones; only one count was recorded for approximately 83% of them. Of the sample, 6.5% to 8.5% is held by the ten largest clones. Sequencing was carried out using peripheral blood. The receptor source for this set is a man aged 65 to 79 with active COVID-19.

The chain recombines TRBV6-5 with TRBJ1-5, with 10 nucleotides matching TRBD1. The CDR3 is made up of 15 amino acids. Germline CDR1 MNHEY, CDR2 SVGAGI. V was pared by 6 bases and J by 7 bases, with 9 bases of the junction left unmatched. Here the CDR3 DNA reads TGTGCCAGCAGCGCGGGACAGGGGAATGGCCAGCCCCAGCATTTT. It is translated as CASSAGQGNGQPQHF.

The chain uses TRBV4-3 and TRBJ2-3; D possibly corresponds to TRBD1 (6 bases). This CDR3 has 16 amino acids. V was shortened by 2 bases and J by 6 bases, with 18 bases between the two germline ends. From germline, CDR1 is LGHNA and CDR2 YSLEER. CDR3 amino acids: CASSQSSFEGDDTQYF. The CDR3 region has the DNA TGCGCCAGCAGCCAATCTTCTTTTGAGGGGGACGATACGCAGTATTTT.

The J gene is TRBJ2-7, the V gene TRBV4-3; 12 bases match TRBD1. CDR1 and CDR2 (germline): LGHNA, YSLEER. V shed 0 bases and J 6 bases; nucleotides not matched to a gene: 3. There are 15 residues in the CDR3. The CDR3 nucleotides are TGCGCCAGCAGCCAAGATGGGACAGGGGGCTCCGAGCAGTACTTC. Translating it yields CASSQDGTGGSEQYF.

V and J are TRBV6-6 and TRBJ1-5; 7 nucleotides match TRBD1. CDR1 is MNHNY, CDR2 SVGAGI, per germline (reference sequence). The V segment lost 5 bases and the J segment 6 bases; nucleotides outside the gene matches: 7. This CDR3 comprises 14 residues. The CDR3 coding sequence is TGTGCCAGCAGTGACCCAACAGGGGTTCAGCCCCAGCATTTT. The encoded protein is CASSDPTGVQPQHF.

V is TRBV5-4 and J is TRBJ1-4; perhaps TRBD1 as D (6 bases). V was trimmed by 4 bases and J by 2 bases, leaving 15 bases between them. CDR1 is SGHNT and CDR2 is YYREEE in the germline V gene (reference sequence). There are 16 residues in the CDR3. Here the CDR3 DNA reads TGTGCCAGCAGCCGATTCACGCAGGGGACTAATGAAAAACTGTTTTTT. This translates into CASSRFTQGTNEKLFF.

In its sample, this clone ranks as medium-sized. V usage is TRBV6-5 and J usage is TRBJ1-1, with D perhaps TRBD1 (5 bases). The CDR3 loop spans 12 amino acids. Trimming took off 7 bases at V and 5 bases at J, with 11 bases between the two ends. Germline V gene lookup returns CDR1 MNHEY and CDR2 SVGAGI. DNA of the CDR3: TGTGCCAGCACTCCCCCAGGGACTGAAGCTTTCTTT. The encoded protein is CASTPPGTEAFF.

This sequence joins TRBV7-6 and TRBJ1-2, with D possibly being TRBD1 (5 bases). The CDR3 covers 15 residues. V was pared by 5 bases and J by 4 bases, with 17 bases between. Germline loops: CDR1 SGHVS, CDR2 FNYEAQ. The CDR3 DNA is TGTGCCAGCAGCCCGAAGAGGGGAGGGACCTATGGCTACACCTTC. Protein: CASSPKRGGTYGYTF.

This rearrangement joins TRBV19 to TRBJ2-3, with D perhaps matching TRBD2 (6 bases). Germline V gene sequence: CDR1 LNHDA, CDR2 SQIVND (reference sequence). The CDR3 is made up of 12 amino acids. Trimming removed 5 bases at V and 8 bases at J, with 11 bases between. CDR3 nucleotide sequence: TGTGCCAGTAGTTTGGGGGGAGGTACGCAGTATTTT. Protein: CASSLGGGTQYF.